Given below is one T cell receptor (beta chain) in context. The sample is drawn from a study of regulatory and conventional T cells in RAG deficiency. Sequencing used immunoSEQ multiplex PCR; TCRdb keeps in-frame clones, though not all of them. The sample lists fewer than 35,000 clones; approximately 90% were seen once. The germline CDR1 and CDR2 sequences are SGHTS and YDEGEE. V was cut by 1 base and J by 3 bases, with 17 bases left in between. CDR3 length: 17 amino acids. The same data also contributed to another study, on regulatory T cells. That report adds: The PCR used 52 TRBV and 13 TRBJ primers.

This TCR was sampled from a human donor in good health. The chain links TRBV5-8 to TRBJ2-1; a weak D match, TRBD2 (6 bases). Sequenced sample: CD8+ T cells sorted from blood. Written as DNA, the CDR3 is TGTGCCAGCAGCTTGTCAGGAGGGGCCACAGGCTACAATGAGCAGTTCTTC. Translated: CASSLSGGATGYNEQFF.